The rows below give T cell receptor beta chains drawn from one sample of a study of shared clonotypes between healthy human individuals. Here immunoSEQ multiplex PCR was the method, and the copy in TCRdb shows in-frame clones only, minus some. The table shows about 1.1 million clones, with approximately 78% occurring only once. Sequencing used memory CD4+ T cells from PBMCs. Receptor source: a man aged 18 to 30 in good health. Some clones in this sample may be carry-over from other donors' samples. Both conserved end residues are trimmed from each CDR3.

CDR3 length: 11; V gene: TRBV6-5; CDR3 protein: ASSRGPKNIQY
CDR3 length: 15; V gene: TRBV29-1; CDR3 protein: SLPPGAVSDGANVLT
CDR3 length: 9; V gene: TRBV29-1; CDR3 protein: SVGAGRGQY
CDR3 length: 11; V gene: TRBV30; CDR3 protein: AWSVGQRETQY
CDR3 length: 11; V gene: TRBV7-7; CDR3 protein: ASSDGPRETQY
CDR3 length: 11; V gene: TRBV6-5; CDR3 protein: ASSYWQGSEQY
CDR3 length: 12; V gene: TRBV9; CDR3 protein: ASTPVGSYNEQF
CDR3 length: 12; V gene: TRBV19; CDR3 protein: ATTVRAGEMSIY
CDR3 length: 13; V gene: TRBV25-1; CDR3 protein: ASSASWRGDTEAF
CDR3 length: 14; V gene: TRBV9; CDR3 protein: ASSPNPLAPWETQY
CDR3 length: 10; V gene: TRBV28; CDR3 protein: ASSLDSYGYT
CDR3 length: 10; V gene: TRBV18; CDR3 protein: ASSPVGASQY
CDR3 length: 12; V gene: TRBV5-1; CDR3 protein: ASSLATHGYEQY
CDR3 length: 13; V gene: TRBV7-2; CDR3 protein: ASSLGSAEFNEQF
CDR3 length: 12; V gene: TRBV2; CDR3 protein: ASSALPSGYEQY
CDR3 length: 13; V gene: TRBV6-9; CDR3 protein: ASSSPWGSSYEQY
CDR3 length: 12; V gene: TRBV27; CDR3 protein: ASRRGTGPYEQY
CDR3 length: 16; V gene: TRBV5-8; CDR3 protein: ASSLGVTLHENTDTQY
CDR3 length: 13; V gene: TRBV11-3; CDR3 protein: ASSGQREGSGELF
CDR3 length: 15; V gene: TRBV11-2; CDR3 protein: ASSSFSVAAGYNEQF
CDR3 length: 13; V gene: TRBV28; CDR3 protein: ASSAPQREWSEQY